What follows is one T cell receptor beta chain and its context. Its antigen is not known. The source of the sample is a study of long-term antiretroviral therapy in people with HIV. About the study: There is a gap of about a decade between the earliest samples and the later 2015 immediate-ART recommendation. The study, taken as a whole, reports: Patients on ART gained diversity, which nonetheless stayed below transplant donor controls.

This CDR3 comprises 16 residues. Per germline, CDR1 LNHDA and CDR2 SQIVND (reference sequence). Trimming took 0 bases from V and 5 from J, leaving 16 bases between them. The immunoSEQ assay was v3.0, run at survey level. Sequenced by immunoSEQ multiplex PCR; TCRdb stores in-frame clones only, minus some. The sample lists 40,000 to 50,000 clones; around 93% were seen once. The receptor was isolated from a man aged 30 to 45 with HIV. This chain connects TRBV19 to TRBJ1-1, with a possible D match to TRBD1 (6 bases). Material: unsorted PBMCs, obtained about 9 years after starting antiretroviral therapy. The CDR3 reads CASSIDQRGGATEAFF. The CDR3, as DNA: TGTGCCAGTAGTATAGATCAGCGAGGGGGGGCAACTGAAGCTTTCTTT.